The rows below give T cell receptor beta chains drawn from one sample of a study of siplizumab effects on memory and regulatory T cells. Assay: immunoSEQ multiplex PCR; the TCRdb copy retains only in-frame clones and omits some. The sample lists about 26,000 clones, around 80% seen once, with under 25% in the top ten. Sequenced: memory CD4+ T cells sorted from blood. These TCRs come from a human donor in good health. CDR3s include the opening cysteine and the closing phenylalanine or tryptophan. Each record gives: D gene, clone size, J gene, V gene, CDR3 protein, CDR3 DNA. The D gene is left open where the match is weak. Only part of the rows carry a size: once, few, many, or a class if the clone is expanded.

D: TRBD2; size: -; J: TRBJ2-5; V: TRBV5-1; CDR3: CASSSLAGGSQETQYF; DNA: TGCGCCAGCAGCTCGTTAGCGGGAGGGTCACAAGAGACCCAGTACTTC
D: -; size: once; J: TRBJ2-1; V: TRBV9; CDR3: CASSQIQGNEQFF; DNA: TGTGCCAGCAGCCAGATTCAGGGGAATGAGCAGTTCTTC
D: -; size: once; J: TRBJ2-1; V: TRBV9; CDR3: CASSVGLPNYNEQFF; DNA: TGTGCCAGCAGCGTAGGCCTGCCAAATTACAATGAGCAGTTCTTC
D: -; size: -; J: TRBJ1-5; V: TRBV2; CDR3: CASRFSGGKPQHF; DNA: TGTGCCAGCAGGTTTTCCGGGGGAAAGCCCCAGCATTTT
D: TRBD2; size: few; J: TRBJ2-1; V: TRBV7-7; CDR3: CASSPGLADNEQFF; DNA: TGTGCTAGCAGCCCGGGACTAGCGGACAATGAGCAGTTCTTC
D: -; size: -; J: TRBJ1-3; V: TRBV18; CDR3: CASSPGQASGNTIYF; DNA: TGTGCCAGCTCACCAGGACAAGCCTCTGGAAACACCATATATTTT
D: TRBD2; size: -; J: TRBJ2-1; V: TRBV7-3; CDR3: CASSLVAGGYNEQFF; DNA: TGTGCCAGCAGCTTAGTAGCGGGGGGCTACAATGAGCAGTTCTTC
D: TRBD2; size: -; J: TRBJ2-5; V: TRBV10-3; CDR3: CAISESLAGGETQYF; DNA: TGTGCCATCAGTGAGTCTCTAGCGGGAGGAGAGACCCAGTACTTC
D: TRBD2; size: -; J: TRBJ2-3; V: TRBV5-6; CDR3: CASSLTSGSTDTQYF; DNA: TGTGCCAGCAGCTTAACTAGCGGGAGCACAGATACGCAGTATTTT
D: -; size: -; J: TRBJ2-3; V: TRBV6-5; CDR3: CASSRTSTDTQYF; DNA: TGTGCCAGCAGCCGGACTAGCACAGATACGCAGTATTTT
D: -; size: -; J: TRBJ2-6; V: TRBV5-1; CDR3: CASSPIRAAGANVLTF; DNA: TGCGCCAGCAGCCCAATACGGGCGGCGGGGGCCAACGTCCTGACTTTC
D: -; size: -; J: TRBJ1-2; V: TRBV29-1; CDR3: CSVVGQNYGYTF; DNA: TGCAGCGTTGTCGGGCAGAACTATGGCTACACCTTC
D: TRBD1; size: -; J: TRBJ1-1; V: TRBV7-9; CDR3: CASSRGQGAAFF; DNA: TGTGCCAGCAGCAGGGGACAGGGGGCAGCTTTCTTT
D: -; size: -; J: TRBJ1-5; V: TRBV5-1; CDR3: CASSLEGSNQPQHF; DNA: TGCGCCAGCAGCTTGGAGGGGAGCAATCAGCCCCAGCATTTT
D: -; size: -; J: TRBJ2-7; V: TRBV5-4; CDR3: CASSLIGGSEQYF; DNA: TGTGCCAGCAGCTTGATTGGGGGGAGCGAGCAGTACTTC
D: -; size: few; J: TRBJ1-5; V: TRBV9; CDR3: CASSVSGALGPQHF; DNA: TGTGCCAGCAGCGTAAGTGGGGCCCTCGGGCCCCAGCATTTT
D: TRBD2; size: -; J: TRBJ2-3; V: TRBV5-1; CDR3: CASSLVPRLAGVRADTQYF; DNA: TGCGCCAGCAGCTTGGTCCCTAGACTAGCGGGAGTTAGGGCAGATACGCAGTATTTT
D: TRBD1; size: -; J: TRBJ1-1; V: TRBV10-3; CDR3: CAITLNRGPSTEAFF; DNA: TGTGCCATCACCCTGAACAGGGGGCCGTCCACTGAAGCTTTCTTT
D: -; size: -; J: TRBJ2-1; V: TRBV28; CDR3: CASSSRMGNNEQFF; DNA: TGTGCCAGCAGTAGTCGGATGGGTAACAATGAGCAGTTCTTC
D: -; size: -; J: TRBJ2-7; V: TRBV5-1; CDR3: CASSVDGSTLVEQYF; DNA: TGCGCCAGCAGCGTGGACGGTTCCACATTGGTAGAGCAGTACTTC
D: TRBD1; size: -; J: TRBJ1-1; V: TRBV6-5; CDR3: CASSLATGASEAFF; DNA: TGTGCCAGCAGTCTAGCGACAGGGGCATCCGAAGCTTTCTTT
D: -; size: -; J: TRBJ2-3; V: TRBV5-1; CDR3: CASTSLSTDTQYF; DNA: TGCGCCAGCACCTCTTTGAGCACAGATACGCAGTATTTT
D: TRBD2; size: few; J: TRBJ2-1; V: TRBV4-3; CDR3: CASSQELADPNEQFF; DNA: TGCGCCAGCAGCCAGGAACTAGCGGATCCCAATGAGCAGTTCTTC
D: -; size: -; J: TRBJ1-1; V: TRBV5-4; CDR3: CASSPDPMNTEAFF; DNA: TGTGCCAGCAGCCCCGACCCGATGAACACTGAAGCTTTCTTT
D: -; size: -; J: TRBJ2-2; V: TRBV28; CDR3: CASSLPRVSGELFF; DNA: TGTGCCAGCAGTTTGCCCAGGGTGAGCGGGGAGCTGTTTTTT
D: TRBD1; size: few; J: TRBJ2-5; V: TRBV30; CDR3: CAWRGTGVQTQYF; DNA: TGTGCCTGGAGAGGGACAGGGGTTCAGACCCAGTACTTC
D: -; size: -; J: TRBJ2-7; V: TRBV10-3; CDR3: CAISEVSYEQYF; DNA: TGTGCCATCAGTGAAGTAAGCTACGAGCAGTACTTC
D: TRBD1; size: -; J: TRBJ2-3; V: TRBV7-9; CDR3: CASSLGRGLGTDTQYF; DNA: TGTGCCAGCAGCTTAGGTAGGGGGCTCGGCACAGATACGCAGTATTTT
D: TRBD2; size: -; J: TRBJ2-1; V: TRBV4-1; CDR3: CASSQDTASGSLYEQFF; DNA: TGCGCCAGCAGCCAAGATACGGCTAGCGGGAGTCTTTATGAGCAGTTCTTC
D: TRBD1; size: -; J: TRBJ2-5; V: TRBV10-3; CDR3: CAVRQGQETQYF; DNA: TGTGCCGTCCGACAGGGCCAAGAGACCCAGTACTTC
D: -; size: -; J: TRBJ1-5; V: TRBV12-2; CDR3: CASRLRGGSDQPQHF; DNA: TGTGCAAGTCGCTTAAGAGGGGGCTCGGATCAGCCCCAGCATTTT
D: TRBD2; size: -; J: TRBJ2-3; V: TRBV7-9; CDR3: CASSFGGGPDTQYF; DNA: TGTGCCAGCAGCTTTGGGGGAGGGCCAGATACGCAGTATTTT
D: -; size: -; J: TRBJ2-1; V: TRBV5-1; CDR3: CASSLGLYNEQFF; DNA: TGCGCCAGCAGCTTGGGACTTTACAATGAGCAGTTCTTC
D: TRBD2; size: -; J: TRBJ2-3; V: TRBV9; CDR3: CASSVGFGRATDTQYF; DNA: TGTGCCAGCAGCGTAGGTTTCGGGAGGGCCACAGATACGCAGTATTTT
D: -; size: -; J: TRBJ1-2; V: TRBV6-1; CDR3: CASSNEDWGGGYTF; DNA: TGTGCCAGCAGTAACGAGGACTGGGGCGGTGGCTACACCTTC
D: -; size: -; J: TRBJ1-2; V: TRBV6-1; CDR3: CASRREPNLYGYTF; DNA: TGTGCCAGCAGGAGGGAGCCCAACCTCTATGGCTACACCTTC
D: -; size: -; J: TRBJ2-7; V: TRBV7-2; CDR3: CASSFNRAFLSF; DNA: TGTGCCAGCAGCTTTAACAGGGCCTTTCTTTCCTTC
D: TRBD1; size: -; J: TRBJ1-4; V: TRBV19; CDR3: CASSKPRTGTEKLFF; DNA: TGTGCCAGTAGCAAACCCCGGACAGGGACTGAAAAACTGTTTTTT
D: -; size: -; J: TRBJ1-2; V: TRBV14; CDR3: CASSFAAASNYGYTF; DNA: TGTGCCAGCAGCTTCGCCGCAGCCTCCAACTATGGCTACACCTTC
D: -; size: -; J: TRBJ2-5; V: TRBV11-2; CDR3: CASSLVPRGIQETQYF; DNA: TGTGCCAGCAGCTTAGTCCCCCGGGGCATCCAAGAGACCCAGTACTTC
D: -; size: -; J: TRBJ2-1; V: TRBV12-5; CDR3: CASGGRYNEQFF; DNA: TGTGCTAGTGGTGGACGGTACAATGAGCAGTTCTTC
D: -; size: -; J: TRBJ2-1; V: TRBV2; CDR3: CASTSTAGNNEQFF; DNA: TGTGCCAGCACTTCCACGGCCGGGAACAATGAGCAGTTCTTC
D: -; size: -; J: TRBJ1-1; V: TRBV4-1; CDR3: CASSRGQWDVNTEAFF; DNA: TGCGCCAGCAGCCGTGGACAGTGGGACGTGAACACTGAAGCTTTCTTT
D: -; size: -; J: TRBJ2-3; V: TRBV30; CDR3: CAWKFTDTQYF; DNA: TGTGCCTGGAAATTCACCGATACGCAGTATTTT
D: TRBD1; size: -; J: TRBJ1-2; V: TRBV27; CDR3: CASSLTGGVQCGYTF; DNA: TGTGCCAGCAGTTTAACAGGGGGCGTTCAATGCGGCTACACCTTC
D: -; size: -; J: TRBJ1-1; V: TRBV11-3; CDR3: CASSLGAVEAFF; DNA: TGTGCCAGCAGCTTAGGGGCAGTTGAAGCTTTCTTT
D: -; size: few; J: TRBJ1-5; V: TRBV6-5; CDR3: CASSYVQGRDQPQHF; DNA: TGTGCCAGCAGTTACGTGCAGGGAAGGGATCAGCCCCAGCATTTT